This section outlines one TCR beta chain sequence together with its context. Its antigen is not known. CDR1 and CDR2 (germline): SGHKS, YYEKEE (reference sequence). This CDR3 spans 15 amino acids. Trimming cost V 4 bases and J 4 bases, with 15 bases left between them. The data stem from a study of shared clonotypes between healthy human individuals. Study outcomes and limitations: Large depth notwithstanding, sorted-subset sequencing proved incomplete by rarefaction.

Clones were read by immunoSEQ multiplex PCR, and TCRdb kept only the in-frame ones, dropping some. The table has around 600,000 clones, roughly 97% seen once; the top ten hold less than 0.065%. The chain recombines TRBV5-5 with TRBJ1-5; no reliable D call. The sequenced material came from naive CD4+ T cells sorted from blood. The subset was: CD45RA+ positively selected. This TCR derives from a woman in her twenties or thirties in good health. The CDR3 sequence is CASSNWLAGNQPQHF. Written as DNA, the CDR3 is TGTGCCAGCAGCAACTGGCTCGCGGGAAATCAGCCCCAGCATTTT.